This T cell receptor beta chain was recovered during a study of T-cell memory formation after mild COVID-19. TCRdb re-analysed the 5' RACE reads in MiXCR, keeping a single row per CDR3 protein. This table holds a few hundred thousand distinct CDR3 sequences, less than 20% found once. This clonotype was seen a single time. The germline V gene has CDR1 LGHDT and CDR2 YNNKEL (reference sequence). The ends were cut back, 3 bases at V and 10 bases at J, with 15 bases in the middle. The CDR3 has 14 amino acids. Sequencing input: PBMCs or a T cell subset sorted from them (not recorded which). The genes are TRBV3-1 and TRBJ1-4; TRBD1 might be the D (5 bases). The origin of this receptor is a man aged 18 to 29 who had mild COVID-19 (a few samples of this study predate the infection). Cell type and time point are not known. CDR3 DNA sequence: TGTGCCAGCAGCCAGGGCTCCCAGAGGGGAAAACTGTTTTTT. Protein: CASSQGSQRGKLFF.